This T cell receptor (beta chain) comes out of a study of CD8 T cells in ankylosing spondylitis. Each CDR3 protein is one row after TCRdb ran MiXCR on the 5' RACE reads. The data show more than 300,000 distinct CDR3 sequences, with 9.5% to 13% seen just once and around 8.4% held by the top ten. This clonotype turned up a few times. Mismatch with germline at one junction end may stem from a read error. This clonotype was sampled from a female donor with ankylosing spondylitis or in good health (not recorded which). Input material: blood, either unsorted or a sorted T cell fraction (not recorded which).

DNA for the CDR3: TGTGCCATCAGTGAGACGACAGGGATTATAGACTTC. Residues: CAISETTGIIDF. The chain has TRBV10-3 and TRBJ2-7; 7 bases align to TRBD1. The germline gives CDR1 ENHRY, CDR2 SYGVKD. CDR3 length equals 12 residues.